This T cell receptor (beta chain) comes out of a study of blood T cell repertoires in COVID-19. CDR1 MNHEY and CDR2 SMNVEV come from the germline V gene (reference sequence). The CDR3 has 14 amino acids. Unmatched junction bases numbered 5, after V lost 6 bases and J lost 7 bases. The method was immunoSEQ multiplex PCR; TCRdb's version includes in-frame clones alone and lacks a portion of them. Altogether around 200,000 clones are present, around nine tenths being singletons, with the ten largest covering around 1.5%. The clonotype comes from a man aged 18 to 35 with active or convalescent COVID-19. Sequencing used peripheral blood. V usage is TRBV27 and J usage is TRBJ2-1; 11 bases fit TRBD2. The CDR3 coding sequence is TGTGCCAGCAGAACTAGCGGGAGTCTGAATGAGCAGTTCTTC. This sequence encodes CASRTSGSLNEQFF.